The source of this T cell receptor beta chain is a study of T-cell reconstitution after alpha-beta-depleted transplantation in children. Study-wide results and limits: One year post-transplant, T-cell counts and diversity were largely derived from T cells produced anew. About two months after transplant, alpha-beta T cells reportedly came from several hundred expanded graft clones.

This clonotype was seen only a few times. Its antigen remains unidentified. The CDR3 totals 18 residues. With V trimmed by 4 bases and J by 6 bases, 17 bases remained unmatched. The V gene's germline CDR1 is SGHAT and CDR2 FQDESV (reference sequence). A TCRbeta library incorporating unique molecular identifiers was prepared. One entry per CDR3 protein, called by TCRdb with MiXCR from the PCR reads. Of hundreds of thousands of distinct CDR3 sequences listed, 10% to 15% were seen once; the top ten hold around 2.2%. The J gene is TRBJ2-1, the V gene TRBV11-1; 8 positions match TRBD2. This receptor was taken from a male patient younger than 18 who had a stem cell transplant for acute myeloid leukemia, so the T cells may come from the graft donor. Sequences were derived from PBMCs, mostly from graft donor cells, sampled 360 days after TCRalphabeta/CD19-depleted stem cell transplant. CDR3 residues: CASSSRPLAGGVFNEQFF. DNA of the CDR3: TGTGCCAGCAGCTCCCGCCCTCTGGCGGGAGGAGTGTTCAATGAGCAGTTCTTC.